This T cell receptor beta chain was retrieved from a study of cytomegalovirus exposure and HLA in healthy donors. PCR was performed using 60 Vbeta and 13 Jbeta primers. Here immunoSEQ multiplex PCR was the method, and the copy in TCRdb shows in-frame clones only, minus some. The table shows about 140,000 clones, with approximately 80% occurring only once. Study-wide points: Published work reported that the classifier diagnosed cytomegalovirus status with high specificity and sensitivity.

A note on this clone: What it binds is unknown.

Germline CDR1 is SEHNR and CDR2 is FQNEAQ (reference sequence). The J segment lost 10 bases and the V segment lost 5 bases, leaving 8 bases of the junction unmatched. This CDR3 is built from 12 residues. The sequenced sample consisted of PBMCs. This clonotype was obtained from a man aged 25 to 45 in good health and CMV-seronegative. The chain employs TRBV7-9 and TRBJ2-7, with TRBD2 matching 7 bases. CDR3 coding DNA: TGTGCCAGCAGCCATAGGGGAGGGCCCCAGTACTTC. The encoded protein is CASSHRGGPQYF.